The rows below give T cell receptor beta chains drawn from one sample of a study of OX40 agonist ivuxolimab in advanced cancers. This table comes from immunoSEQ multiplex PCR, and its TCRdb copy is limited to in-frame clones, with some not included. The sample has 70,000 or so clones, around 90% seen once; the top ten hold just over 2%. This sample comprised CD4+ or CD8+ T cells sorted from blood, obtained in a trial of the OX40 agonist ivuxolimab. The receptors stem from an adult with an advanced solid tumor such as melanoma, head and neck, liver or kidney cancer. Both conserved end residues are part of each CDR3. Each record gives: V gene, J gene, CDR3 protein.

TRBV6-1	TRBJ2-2	CATPGWTVNTGELFF
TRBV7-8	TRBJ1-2	CASSPEGQGAWDGYTF
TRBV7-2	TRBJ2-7	CASSSSGAFGEQYF
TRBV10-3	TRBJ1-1	CAIRETDMNTEAFF
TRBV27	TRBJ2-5	CASSPSDYRGAGEETQYF
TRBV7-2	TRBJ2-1	CASSLPGTDNNEQFF
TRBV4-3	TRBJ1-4	CASSQGNRKTNEKLFF
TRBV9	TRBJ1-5	CASSVARGDQNQPQHF
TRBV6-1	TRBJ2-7	CASSEEASGAYEQYF
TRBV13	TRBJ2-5	CASSLGTGFRTQYF
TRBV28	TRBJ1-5	CASSLDFLGNQPQHF
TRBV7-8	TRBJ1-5	CASSPDRVQPSQHF
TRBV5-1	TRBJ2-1	CASSAQGAFNEQFF
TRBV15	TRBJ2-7	CATSRDWGTGMNEQYF
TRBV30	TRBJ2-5	CAWEPGRKETQYF
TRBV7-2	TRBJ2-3	CASSSGTSGTTDTQYF
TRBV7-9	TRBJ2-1	CASSLTPSRGNEQFF
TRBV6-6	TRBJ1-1	CASSSQLNTEAFF
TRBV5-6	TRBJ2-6	CASSLGGPNVLTF
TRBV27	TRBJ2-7	CASRRPGAYEQYF
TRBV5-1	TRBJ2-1	CASSGRDDEQFF
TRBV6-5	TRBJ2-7	CASRRAGGLEQYF
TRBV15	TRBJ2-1	CATSGRTGRNNEQFF
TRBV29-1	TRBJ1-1	CSVAGPVHAEAFF
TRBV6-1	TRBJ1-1	CASSFGPSNTEAFF
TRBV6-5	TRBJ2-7	CASSYTGGHYEQYF
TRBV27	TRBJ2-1	CASSFFQTSYNEQFF
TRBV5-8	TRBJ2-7	CASSNPQGQGFLYEQYF
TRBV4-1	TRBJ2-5	CASSRAHQETQYF
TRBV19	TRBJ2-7	CASALKETYEQYF
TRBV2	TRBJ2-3	CASSGASGLRTDTQYF
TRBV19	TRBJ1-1	CASTSLWNTEAFF
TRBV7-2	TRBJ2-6	CASSSGPGANVLTF
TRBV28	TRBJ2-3	CASRRYSSTDTQYF
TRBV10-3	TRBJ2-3	CAISESGGGTDTQYF
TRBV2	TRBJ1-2	CASSFDRDRVYGYTF
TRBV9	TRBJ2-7	CASSSSGTSGSYEQYF
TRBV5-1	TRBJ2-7	CASSLDRVGEQYF
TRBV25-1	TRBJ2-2	CASSAAWGGKDTGELFF
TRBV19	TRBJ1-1	CASTAGPMNTEAFF
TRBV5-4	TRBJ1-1	CASSTGVGKVLTEAFF
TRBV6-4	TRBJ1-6	CASSVTVGNSPLHF
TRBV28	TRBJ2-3	CASGQWSPDTQYF
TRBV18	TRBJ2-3	CASSPPLAASTDTQYF
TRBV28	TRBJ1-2	CASSFPVGGRGLGYTF
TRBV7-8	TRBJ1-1	CASSLNHGTAFVAFF
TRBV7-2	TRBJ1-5	CASSLEGTENQPQHF
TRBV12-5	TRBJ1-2	CASGSGGYSGYTF
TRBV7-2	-	CASSSGAGGGAPYEQYF